This T cell receptor (beta chain) was captured by sequencing in a study of beta chain features in type 1 diabetes. Sequenced material consisted of expressed TCRB transcripts (all of the isolated RNA was reverse transcribed). Clones were read by immunoSEQ multiplex PCR, and TCRdb kept only the in-frame ones, dropping some. This sample carries over 300,000 clones, under 8.5% of them seen once, and the ten largest clones take approximately 0.47%. The germline CDR1 and CDR2 sequences are SNHLY and FYNNEI. V was cut by 11 bases and J by 2 bases, with 13 bases left in between. This CDR3 spans 14 amino acids. To note about this clone: The antigen remains unidentified.

The study, taken as a whole, reports: Cells with high TCR expression could be over-represented when cDNA is sequenced. Individuals with type 1 diabetes displayed fewer insertions and more deletions at VDJ junctions.

The purity of all sorted populations exceeded 98%. Specimen: central memory CD4+ T cells from blood. The V call is TRBV2, the J call TRBJ2-6; D may correspond to TRBD1 or TRBD2 (5 bases each). This clonotype was obtained from a woman between 18 and 29 years old in good health. CDR3 sequence (DNA): TGTGCCGGGGGAACAGATGCTGGGGCCAACGTCCTGACTTTC. This sequence encodes CAGGTDAGANVLTF.